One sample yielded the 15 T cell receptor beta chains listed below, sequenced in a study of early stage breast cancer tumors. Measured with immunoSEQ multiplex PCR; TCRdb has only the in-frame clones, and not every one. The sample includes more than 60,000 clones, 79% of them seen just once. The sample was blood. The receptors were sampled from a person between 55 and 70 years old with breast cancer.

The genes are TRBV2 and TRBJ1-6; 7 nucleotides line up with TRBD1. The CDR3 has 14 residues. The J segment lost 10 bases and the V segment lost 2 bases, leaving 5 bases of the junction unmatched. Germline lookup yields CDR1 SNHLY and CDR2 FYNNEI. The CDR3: CASSELRGISPLHF. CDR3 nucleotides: TGTGCCAGCAGTGAACTCAGGGGGATCTCACCCCTCCACTTT.

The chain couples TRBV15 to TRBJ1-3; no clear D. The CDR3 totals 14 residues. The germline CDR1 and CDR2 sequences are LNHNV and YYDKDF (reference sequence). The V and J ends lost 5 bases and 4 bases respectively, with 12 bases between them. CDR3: CATSPYGEGNTIYF. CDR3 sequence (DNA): TGTGCCACCAGCCCCTATGGAGAGGGAAACACCATATATTTT.

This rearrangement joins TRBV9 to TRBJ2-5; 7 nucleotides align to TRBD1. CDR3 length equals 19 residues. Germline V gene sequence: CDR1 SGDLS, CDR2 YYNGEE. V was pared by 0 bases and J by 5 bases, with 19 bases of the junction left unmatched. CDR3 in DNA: TGTGCCAGCAGCGTAGGGGGATGGCTCCAAGGGGGCGCCGGGGAGACCCAGTACTTC. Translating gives CASSVGGWLQGGAGETQYF.

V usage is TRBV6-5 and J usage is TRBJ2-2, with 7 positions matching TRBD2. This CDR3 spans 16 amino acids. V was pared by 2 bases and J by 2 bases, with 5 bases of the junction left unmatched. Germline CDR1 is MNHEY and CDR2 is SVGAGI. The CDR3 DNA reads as TGTGCCAGCAGTTACCGTGCGGGGGTAAACACCGGGGAGCTGTTTTTT. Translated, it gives CASSYRAGVNTGELFF.

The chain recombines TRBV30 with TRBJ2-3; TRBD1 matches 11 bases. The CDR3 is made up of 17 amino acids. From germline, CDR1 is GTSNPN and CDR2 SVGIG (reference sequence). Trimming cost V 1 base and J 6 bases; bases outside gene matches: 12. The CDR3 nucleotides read TGTGCCTGGAGTGGCGGCAGAGGACAGGGGGCGCGTGATACGCAGTATTTT. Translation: CAWSGGRGQGARDTQYF.

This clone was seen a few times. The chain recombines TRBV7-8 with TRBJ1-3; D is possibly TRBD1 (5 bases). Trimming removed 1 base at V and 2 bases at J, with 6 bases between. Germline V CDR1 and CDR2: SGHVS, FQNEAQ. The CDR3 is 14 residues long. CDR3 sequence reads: CASSLVRAGNTIYF. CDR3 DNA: TGTGCCAGCAGCTTAGTCAGGGCTGGAAACACCATATATTTT.

Here the CDR3 reads CASRPGTSGKVGYEQYF. Here the CDR3 DNA reads TGTGCCAGCAGGCCGGGGACTAGCGGAAAGGTGGGCTACGAGCAGTACTTC. V is TRBV11-2 and J is TRBJ2-7, with TRBD2 matching 11 bases. Looked up from germline, CDR1 is SGHAT and CDR2 is FQNNGV. The J segment lost 3 bases and the V segment lost 6 bases, leaving 13 bases of the junction unmatched. CDR3 length: 17 amino acids.

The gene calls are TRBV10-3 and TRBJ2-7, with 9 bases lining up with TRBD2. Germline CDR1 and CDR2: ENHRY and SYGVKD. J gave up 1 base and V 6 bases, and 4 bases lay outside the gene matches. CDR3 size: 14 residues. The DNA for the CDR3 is TGTGCCATCAGGAACACTAGCGGGTCCTACGAGCAGTACTTC. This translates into CAIRNTSGSYEQYF.

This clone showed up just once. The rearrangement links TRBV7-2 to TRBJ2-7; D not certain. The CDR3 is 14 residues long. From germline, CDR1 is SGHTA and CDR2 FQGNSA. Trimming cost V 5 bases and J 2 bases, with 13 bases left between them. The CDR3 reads CASSGRDGTYEQYF. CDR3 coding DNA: TGTGCCAGCAGCGGGCGAGACGGAACCTACGAGCAGTACTTC.

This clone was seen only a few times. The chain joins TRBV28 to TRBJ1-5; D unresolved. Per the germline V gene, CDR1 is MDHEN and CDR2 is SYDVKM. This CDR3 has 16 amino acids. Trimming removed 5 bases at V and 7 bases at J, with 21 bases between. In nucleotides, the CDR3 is TGTGCCAGCAGTGCAGTTTCGGGGTCCTCGGGGCAGCCCCAGCATTTT. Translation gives CASSAVSGSSGQPQHF.

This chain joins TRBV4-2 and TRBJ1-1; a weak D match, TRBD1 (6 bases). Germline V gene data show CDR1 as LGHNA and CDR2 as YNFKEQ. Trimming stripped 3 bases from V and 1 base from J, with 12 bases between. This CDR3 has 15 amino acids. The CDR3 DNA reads TGTGCCAGCAGCCAGGAAGCCAGGGGGAACACTGAAGCTTTCTTT. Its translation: CASSQEARGNTEAFF.

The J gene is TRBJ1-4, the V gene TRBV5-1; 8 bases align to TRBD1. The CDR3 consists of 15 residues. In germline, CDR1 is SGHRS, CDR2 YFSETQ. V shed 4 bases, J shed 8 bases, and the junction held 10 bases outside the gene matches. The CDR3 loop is CASSQPGQESEKLFF. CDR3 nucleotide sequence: TGCGCCAGCAGCCAGCCGGGACAGGAGTCGGAAAAACTGTTTTTT.

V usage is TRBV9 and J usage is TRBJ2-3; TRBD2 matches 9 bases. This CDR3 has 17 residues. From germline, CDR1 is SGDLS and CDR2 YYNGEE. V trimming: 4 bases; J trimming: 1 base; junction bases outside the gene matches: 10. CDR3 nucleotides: TGTGCCAGCAGCAAGACCGGGACTAGCCGGCGCACAGATACGCAGTATTTT. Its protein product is CASSKTGTSRRTDTQYF.

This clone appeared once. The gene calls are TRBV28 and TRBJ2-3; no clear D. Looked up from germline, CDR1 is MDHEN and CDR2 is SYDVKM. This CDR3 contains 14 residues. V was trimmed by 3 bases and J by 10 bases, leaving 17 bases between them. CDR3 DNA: TGTGCCAGCAGTTTTATTACCTACTCATTGGCGCAGTATTTT. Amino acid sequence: CASSFITYSLAQYF.

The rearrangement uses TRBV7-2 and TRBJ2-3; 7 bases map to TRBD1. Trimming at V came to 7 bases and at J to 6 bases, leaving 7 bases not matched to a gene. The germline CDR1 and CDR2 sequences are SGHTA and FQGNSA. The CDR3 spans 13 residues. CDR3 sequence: CASTIRGLDTQYF. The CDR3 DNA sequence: TGTGCCAGCACCATTAGGGGGCTTGATACGCAGTATTTT.